This entry features one T cell receptor beta chain sequence. As yet, its antigen is unknown. These data come from a study of T cell responses to AZD1222 COVID-19 vaccine. The study's findings and limits: Seropositive AZD1222 recipients at baseline numbered only five or six. Spike-spanning, vaccine-associated CD4 TCRs were dominant at 160-218 and 743-854.

Sequencing was performed with immunoSEQ multiplex PCR; in TCRdb, only in-frame clones are kept and a portion is missing. The table has approximately 80,000 clones, approximately 85% seen once. CDR1 SEHNR and CDR2 FQNEAQ come from the germline V gene (reference sequence). Trimming cost V 1 base and J 1 base, with 4 bases left between them. The CDR3 consists of 14 residues. Sequences were derived from peripheral blood, sampled 28 days after the second AZD1222 dose. This clonotype was obtained from an adult who received the AZD1222 COVID-19 vaccine. The chain links TRBV7-9 to TRBJ2-2; D is unclear. Here the CDR3 reads CASSLDVNTGELFF. The CDR3 DNA reads TGTGCCAGCAGCTTAGACGTGAACACCGGGGAGCTGTTTTTT.